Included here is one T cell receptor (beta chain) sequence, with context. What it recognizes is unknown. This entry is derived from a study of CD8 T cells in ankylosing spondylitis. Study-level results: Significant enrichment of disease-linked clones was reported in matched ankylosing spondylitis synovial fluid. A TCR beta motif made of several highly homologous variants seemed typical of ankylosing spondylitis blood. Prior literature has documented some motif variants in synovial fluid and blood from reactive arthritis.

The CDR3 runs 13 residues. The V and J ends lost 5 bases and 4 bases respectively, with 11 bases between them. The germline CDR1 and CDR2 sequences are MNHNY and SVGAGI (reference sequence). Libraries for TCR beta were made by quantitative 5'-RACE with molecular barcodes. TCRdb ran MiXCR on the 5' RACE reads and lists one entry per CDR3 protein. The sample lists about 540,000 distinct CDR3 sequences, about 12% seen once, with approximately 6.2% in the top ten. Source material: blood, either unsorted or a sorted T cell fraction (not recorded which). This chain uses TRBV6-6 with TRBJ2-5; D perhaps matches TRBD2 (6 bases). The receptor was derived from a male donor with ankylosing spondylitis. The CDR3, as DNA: TGTGCCAGCAGTCGGGGACTCCCAGAGACCCAGTACTTC. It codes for CASSRGLPETQYF.